Reported below is one T cell receptor (beta chain). The antigen remains unidentified. This record belongs to a study of shared clonotypes between healthy human individuals. General study points: Sorted-subset samples were not fully sequenced, rarefaction indicated.

This CDR3 is 13 amino acids long. The V and J ends lost 2 bases and 4 bases respectively, with 7 bases between them. CDR1 is MNHNS, CDR2 SASEGT, per germline. Evenly divided among several immunoSEQ plates was the genomic DNA of each subset. The protocol was immunoSEQ multiplex PCR, while the TCRdb copy is restricted to in-frame clones and leaves out a portion. Here the sample spans approximately 1,500,000 clones, 96% being singletons. This rearrangement joins TRBV6-1 to TRBJ2-3, with D unclear. Sequencing used naive CD4+ T cells sorted from blood. Subset described: CD45RA+ positively selected. The sequence came from a man aged 25 to 40 in good health. The CDR3: CASSEKASDTQYF. CDR3 nucleotide sequence: TGTGCCAGCAGTGAAAAGGCTTCAGATACGCAGTATTTT.